This T cell receptor (beta chain) was identified in a study of T cell responses to AZD1222 COVID-19 vaccine. This clone has a single count. Assay: immunoSEQ multiplex PCR; the TCRdb copy retains only in-frame clones and omits some. The repertoire holds about 110,000 clones, with roughly 90% as singletons. V shed 4 bases and J 4 bases; nucleotides not matched to a gene: 16. CDR3 length: 17 amino acids. Germline-derived CDR1 and CDR2 are SGHNT and YYREEE (reference sequence). The sequence derives from an adult in good health. The chain uses TRBV5-4 and TRBJ1-2; 7 bases line up with TRBD1. This specimen was peripheral blood, taken on day 0 of AZD1222 vaccination. Here the CDR3 DNA reads TGTGCCAGCAGCCCCAGGGGGGGTCTGACAATGTCCTATGGCTACACCTTC. Its translation is CASSPRGGLTMSYGYTF. Full variable domain (missing parts from reference TRBV5-4 and TRBJ1-2): ETGVTQSPTHLIKTRGQQVTLRCSSQSGHNTVSWYQQALGQGPQFIFQYYREEENGRGNFPPRFSGLQFPNYSSELNVNALELDDSALYLCASSPRGGLTMSYGYTFGSGTRLTVV.